This T cell receptor (beta chain) was found in a study of T cell responses to AZD1222 COVID-19 vaccine. Clones were sequenced by immunoSEQ multiplex PCR, and TCRdb holds only the in-frame ones, with some missing. There are fewer than 200,000 clones in the sample; approximately 93% occur only once, and over 1.5% lies in the top ten. V lost 1 base to trimming and J lost 8 bases, with 8 bases between them. The CDR3 extends over 11 amino acids. Germline CDR1 reads DFQATT; CDR2 reads SNEGSKA (reference sequence). Whole-study results and caveats: Two AZD1222 doses significantly raised spike-specific TCR breadth and depth over controls.

As to this clone: Antigen unknown.

This rearrangement joins TRBV20-1 to TRBJ1-2; no reliable D call. Sequenced material: peripheral blood, taken 28 days after the second AZD1222 dose. The receptor's source is an adult who received the AZD1222 COVID-19 vaccine. The CDR3, as DNA: TGCAGTGCTAGAGGTGGGATGGGCTACACCTTC. This sequence encodes CSARGGMGYTF.